The rows below give T cell receptor beta chains drawn from one sample of a study of T cells in Graves' hyperthyroidism and ophthalmopathy. TCRdb recomputed calls from the multiplex PCR reads with MiXCR, one row per CDR3 protein. The sample carries 550,000 to 600,000 distinct CDR3 sequences, over 12% recorded once. Sequencing used blood. The source is a woman aged 18-35 years with Graves' ophthalmopathy. Both conserved end residues are trimmed from each CDR3.

V gene,CDR3 protein
TRBV7-2,ASSSGPSYFSGNTIY
TRBV27,ASSFLASGTDTQY
TRBV11-3,ASSSRTKGPQDTQY
TRBV6-6,ASSYGLDVYNEQF
TRBV30,AWLASRGRETQY
TRBV25-1,ASTGTGGRGTEAF
TRBV4-3,ASSQGSGVSTDTQY
TRBV19,ATKGLAGANTGELF
TRBV28,ASSLPTSGSSYEQY
TRBV19,ASSNRDLNEKLF
TRBV9,ASSVVPSGNEQF
TRBV29-1,SVSTASWETQY
TRBV5-1,ASRLNVAPDTQY
TRBV11-2,ASRRLGSRTGYT
TRBV7-8,ASSPSQGQLGNGYT
TRBV2,ASRDSGVGYEQY
TRBV2,ASSENSGRAYEQY
TRBV28,ASSLLARGNEQF
TRBV28,ASNPGLAGDEQF
TRBV9,ASSPNLGDTQY
TRBV20-1,SAPGTLGPGELF
TRBV7-6,ASSLGEDRYGYT
TRBV7-8,ASSLEIGGGLAYEQY
TRBV19,ASSPAGPSYYGYT
TRBV11-2,ASSFREGQETQY
TRBV29-1,SVQENYGYT
TRBV12-3/TRBV12-4,ASERGGGYGYT
TRBV3-1,ASSQDQWGGPDGYT
TRBV25-1,ASTGQGREKLF
TRBV30,AWSVGVAGGTQY
TRBV5-5,ASSYSGTGHRTTYGYT
TRBV3-1,ASSAIVGREARPTDTQY
TRBV29-1,SVRLAASSYEQY
TRBV28,ASSPPDGVNGYT
TRBV11-2,ASSLVAGGPSYEQY
TRBV12-3/TRBV12-4,ASSLVGAPGGNTIY
TRBV7-2,ASSLRAGGGGDTQY